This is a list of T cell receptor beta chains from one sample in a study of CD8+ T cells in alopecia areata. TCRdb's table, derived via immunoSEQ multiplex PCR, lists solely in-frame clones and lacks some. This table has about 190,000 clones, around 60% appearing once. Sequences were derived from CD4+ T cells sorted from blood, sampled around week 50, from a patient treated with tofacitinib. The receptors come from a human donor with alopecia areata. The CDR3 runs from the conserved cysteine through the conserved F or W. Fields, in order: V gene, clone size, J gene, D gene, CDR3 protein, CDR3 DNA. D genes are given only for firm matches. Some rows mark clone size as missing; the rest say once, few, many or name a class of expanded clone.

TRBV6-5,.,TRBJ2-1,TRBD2,CASRGTSDYNEQFF,TGTGCCAGCAGAGGGACTAGCGATTACAATGAGCAGTTCTTC
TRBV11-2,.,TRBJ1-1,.,CASSLDLITEAFF,TGTGCCAGCAGCTTAGATCTAATCACTGAAGCTTTCTTT
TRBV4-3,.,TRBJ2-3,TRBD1,CASSAGTGGSDTQYF,TGCGCCAGCAGCGCTGGGACAGGAGGGTCGGATACGCAGTATTTT
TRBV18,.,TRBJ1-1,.,CASSPNSNTEAFF,TGTGCCAGCTCACCAAACAGCAACACTGAAGCTTTCTTT
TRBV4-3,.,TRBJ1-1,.,CASSIDGTNTEAFF,TGCGCCAGCAGTATAGACGGGACGAACACTGAAGCTTTCTTT
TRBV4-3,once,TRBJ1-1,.,CASSQAILVDAAFF,TGCGCCAGCAGCCAAGCCATTCTTGTGGATGCAGCTTTCTTT
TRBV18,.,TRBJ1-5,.,CASSPDGAQPQHF,TGTGCCAGCTCACCAGACGGGGCTCAGCCCCAGCATTTT
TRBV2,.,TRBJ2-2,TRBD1,CASMRQGNTGELFF,TGTGCCAGCATGAGACAGGGGAACACCGGGGAGCTGTTTTTT
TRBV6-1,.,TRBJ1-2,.,CASSEARRQTYGYTF,TGTGCCAGCAGTGAAGCGCGGAGACAGACCTATGGCTACACCTTC
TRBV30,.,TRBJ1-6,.,CAWRAAGSLYNSPLHF,TGTGCCTGGAGGGCCGCAGGCTCCCTCTATAATTCACCCCTCCACTTT
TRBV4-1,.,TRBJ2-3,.,CASSQAQGPTDTQYF,TGCGCCAGCAGCCAAGCGCAGGGACCCACAGATACGCAGTATTTT
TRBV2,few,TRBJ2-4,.,CASSGENLNIQYF,TGTGCCAGCAGTGGAGAAAACCTAAACATTCAGTACTTC
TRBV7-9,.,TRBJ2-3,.,CASSSIARQGTDTQYF,TGTGCCAGCAGCTCGATAGCGCGCCAGGGAACAGATACGCAGTATTTT
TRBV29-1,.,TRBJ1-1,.,CSVEGFSRQGLNTEAFF,TGCAGCGTTGAAGGTTTTTCGCGGCAGGGATTGAACACTGAAGCTTTCTTT
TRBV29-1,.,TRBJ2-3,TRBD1,CSVDLLRTGSTDTQYF,TGCAGCGTAGACCTCCTGAGGACAGGGAGCACAGATACGCAGTATTTT
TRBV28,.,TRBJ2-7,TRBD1,CARQGVLCYEQYF,TGTGCCAGGCAGGGGGTACTTTGCTACGAGCAGTACTTC
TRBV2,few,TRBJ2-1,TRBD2,CASSVGGGAREQFF,TGTGCCAGCAGTGTCGGCGGGGGGGCACGAGAGCAGTTCTTC
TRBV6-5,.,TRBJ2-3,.,CASSYGDTTDTQYF,TGTGCCAGCAGTTACGGCGATACTACAGATACGCAGTATTTT
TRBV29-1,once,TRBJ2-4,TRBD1,CSARQGAKNIQYF,TGCAGCGCAAGACAGGGAGCCAAAAACATTCAGTACTTC
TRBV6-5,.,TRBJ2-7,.,CASGRQGGYEQYF,TGTGCCAGCGGCCGACAGGGAGGTTACGAGCAGTACTTC
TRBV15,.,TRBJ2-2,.,CATSREPGATGELFF,TGTGCCACCAGCAGAGAGCCGGGGGCCACCGGGGAGCTGTTTTTT
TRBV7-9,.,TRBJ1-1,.,CASSLTTGTTEAFF,TGTGCCAGCAGCTTAACAACAGGGACTACTGAAGCTTTCTTT
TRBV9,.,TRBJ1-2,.,CASSVDPEGRSAGYTF,TGTGCCAGCAGCGTAGATCCGGAGGGCCGATCCGCAGGCTACACCTTC
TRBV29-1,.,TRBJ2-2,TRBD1,CSVGVTGANTGELFF,TGCAGCGTGGGTGTGACAGGGGCGAACACCGGGGAGCTGTTTTTT
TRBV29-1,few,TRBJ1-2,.,CSVEMVNYGYTF,TGCAGCGTTGAAATGGTTAACTATGGCTACACCTTC
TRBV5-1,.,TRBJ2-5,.,CASSLSFETQYF,TGCGCCAGCAGCTTGAGTTTCGAGACCCAGTACTTC
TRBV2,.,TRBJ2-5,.,CASTANQETQYF,TGTGCCAGCACGGCCAATCAAGAGACCCAGTACTTC
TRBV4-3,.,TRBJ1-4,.,CASSQEVGGLGKLFF,TGCGCCAGCAGCCAAGAGGTCGGGGGACTGGGAAAACTGTTTTTT
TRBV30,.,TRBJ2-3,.,CAWGAGIVGTDTQYF,TGTGCCTGGGGGGCGGGAATAGTTGGCACAGATACGCAGTATTTT
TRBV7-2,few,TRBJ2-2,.,CASSLFGNSGELFF,TGTGCCAGCAGCTTATTTGGGAACTCCGGGGAGCTGTTTTTT
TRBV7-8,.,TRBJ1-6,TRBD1,CASSPEGTVIYNSPLHF,TGTGCCAGCAGCCCAGAAGGGACAGTGATCTATAATTCACCCCTCCACTTT
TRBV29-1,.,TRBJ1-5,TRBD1,CSVGGYDQPQHF,TGCAGCGTAGGGGGCTACGATCAGCCCCAGCATTTT
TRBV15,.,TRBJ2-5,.,CATSRERETQYF,TGTGCCACCAGCAGAGAACGAGAGACCCAGTACTTC
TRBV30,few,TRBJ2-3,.,CAWSRSSAQDTQYF,TGTGCCTGGAGTCGCTCTAGCGCCCAAGATACGCAGTATTTT
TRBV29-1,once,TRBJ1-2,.,CSVDFQSYGYTF,TGCAGCGTTGACTTCCAGTCCTATGGCTACACCTTC
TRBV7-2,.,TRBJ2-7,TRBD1,CASSGGQGSYEQYF,TGTGCCAGCAGCGGCGGACAGGGATCCTACGAGCAGTACTTC
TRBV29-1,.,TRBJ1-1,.,CSVAFSGSWGTEAFF,TGCAGCGTTGCTTTCTCGGGTTCGTGGGGCACTGAAGCTTTCTTT
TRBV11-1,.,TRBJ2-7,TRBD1,CASSLGTGPYEQYF,TGTGCCAGCAGCTTAGGGACAGGACCCTACGAGCAGTACTTC
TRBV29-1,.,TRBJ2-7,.,CSVDGVRPYEQYF,TGCAGCGTTGACGGCGTCAGACCCTACGAGCAGTACTTC
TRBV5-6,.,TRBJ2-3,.,CASSGGTGSDTQYF,TGTGCCAGCAGCGGTGGGACCGGATCAGATACGCAGTATTTT
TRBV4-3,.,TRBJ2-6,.,CASSNYLSTGANVLTF,TGCGCCAGCAGCAACTATCTGAGTACCGGGGCCAACGTCCTGACTTTC
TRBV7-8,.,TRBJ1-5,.,CASSLGRDQPQHF,TGTGCCAGCAGCCTAGGACGTGATCAGCCCCAGCATTTT
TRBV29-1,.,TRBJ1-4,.,CSVSVGEKLFF,TGCAGCGTCTCGGTAGGGGAAAAACTGTTTTTT